This T cell receptor beta chain was retrieved from a study of radiotherapy plus CTLA-4 blockade in lung cancer. Study observations and caveats: Response was reportedly best predicted by early blood T cell clone dynamics, with interferon-beta. Radiotherapy was combined with ipilimumab, and tumor-derived TCR clones then expanded in blood.

The V segment lost 3 bases and the J segment 2 bases; nucleotides outside the gene matches: 8. Germline V gives CDR1 SGDLS, CDR2 YYNGEE. The CDR3 is 16 residues long. Sequenced by immunoSEQ multiplex PCR; TCRdb stores in-frame clones only, minus some. This sample yields 45,000 to 60,000 clones, of which 75% to 85% are seen a single time; approximately 3.3% belongs to the top ten. CTLA-4 blockade using ipilimumab, together with focal radiation, was received by patients with chemo-refractory metastatic non-small-cell lung cancer. Worth noting for this clone: Its antigen is currently unknown.

The rearrangement joins TRBV9 to TRBJ2-3; 8 nucleotides agree with TRBD2. The TCR comes from a human donor with non-small cell lung cancer who had stable disease on radiotherapy plus ipilimumab. Sequenced material: peripheral blood, taken from a patient treated with radiotherapy plus ipilimumab. The CDR3 region has the DNA TGTGCCAGCAGCGGGGGAACGGGACTAGTCACAGATACGCAGTATTTT. Its translation is CASSGGTGLVTDTQYF.